A selection of T cell receptor beta chains follows, all from one sample in a study of CD8+ T cells in alopecia areata. TCRdb's copy holds only in-frame clones and misses some; the assay was immunoSEQ multiplex PCR. This sample has 100,000 to 150,000 clones, with about 47% found just once. Sequencing used CD8+ T cells sorted from blood, obtained at week 0. The receptor source for this set is a human donor with alopecia areata. CDR3s include the opening cysteine and the closing phenylalanine or tryptophan. D genes are given only for firm matches. Clone size is stated in some rows and not others, as once, few, many or a class when expanded.

>TRBJ2-5|TRBV7-9|11|NA|NA
CASSRPETQYF
TGTGCCAGCAGCCGACCGGAGACCCAGTACTTC
>TRBJ2-1|TRBV2|15|TRBD2|once
CASSDPPGGLNEQFF
TGTGCCAGCAGTGACCCCCCGGGGGGGTTGAATGAGCAGTTCTTC
>TRBJ1-6|TRBV4-1|19|NA|NA
CASSQDGQTPSSYNSPLHF
TGCGCCAGCAGCCAAGACGGGCAGACCCCTAGCTCCTATAATTCACCCCTCCACTTT
>TRBJ2-7|TRBV19|15|NA|NA
CASSLHPQGQDEQYF
TGTGCCAGTAGTCTCCATCCTCAGGGGCAGGACGAGCAGTACTTC
>TRBJ2-2|TRBV30|13|NA|NA
CAWRRDLSGELFF
TGTGCCTGGAGGCGAGACCTTTCCGGGGAGCTGTTTTTT
>TRBJ2-7|TRBV10-1|13|NA|NA
CASSGDVSYEQYF
TGCGCCAGCAGTGGGGACGTTTCCTACGAGCAGTACTTC
>TRBJ2-5|TRBV7-9|18|NA|NA
CASGLSYEGQWGGETQYF
TGTGCCAGCGGGCTCAGCTACGAGGGACAGTGGGGAGGGGAGACCCAGTACTTC
>TRBJ1-6|TRBV4-2|17|NA|NA
CASSQPSAGEDNSPLHF
TGTGCCAGCAGCCAGCCCTCTGCGGGAGAGGATAATTCACCCCTCCACTTT
>TRBJ2-5|TRBV6-5|15|NA|few
CASSYLASSEETQYF
TGTGCCAGCAGTTATCTGGCTAGTTCGGAAGAGACCCAGTACTTC
>TRBJ1-1|TRBV7-6|19|NA|NA
CASSLYAGLSKTANTEAFF
TGTGCCAGCAGCTTATACGCCGGACTAAGTAAGACGGCCAACACTGAAGCTTTCTTT
>TRBJ1-2|TRBV9|16|NA|NA
CASSVAGSVAPFGYTF
TGTGCCAGCAGCGTAGCCGGGAGTGTTGCCCCCTTTGGCTACACCTTC
>TRBJ2-1|TRBV6-4|17|TRBD1|few
CASSADVNRGFRNEQFF
TGTGCCAGCAGCGCCGACGTTAACAGGGGTTTTCGGAATGAGCAGTTCTTC
>TRBJ1-2|TRBV7-8|18|NA|NA
CASSLGRAGKAINYGYTF
TGTGCCAGCAGCTTAGGGCGGGCAGGCAAGGCCATTAACTATGGCTACACCTTC
>TRBJ2-2|TRBV27|14|TRBD1|few
CASRSGGAFGELFF
TGTGCCAGCAGATCAGGGGGCGCGTTCGGGGAGCTGTTTTTT
>TRBJ1-1|TRBV7-8|13|NA|few
CASSLETGTEAFF
TGTGCCAGCAGCTTAGAAACAGGAACTGAAGCTTTCTTT
>TRBJ2-6|TRBV6-6|15|NA|NA
CASSYGSPGANVLTF
TGTGCCAGCAGTTACGGGAGCCCCGGGGCCAACGTCCTGACTTTC
>TRBJ2-1|TRBV7-9|15|NA|NA
CASSLARGPADEQFF
TGTGCCAGCAGCTTAGCCCGGGGACCGGCGGATGAGCAGTTCTTC
>TRBJ2-5|TRBV6-1|13|NA|NA
CASRPGHGETQYF
TGTGCCAGCAGACCCGGACATGGGGAGACCCAGTACTTC
>TRBJ1-5|TRBV7-9|17|TRBD1|NA
CASSSTDRGPGNQPQHF
TGTGCCAGCAGCTCGACCGACAGGGGGCCCGGCAATCAGCCCCAGCATTTT
>TRBJ2-7|TRBV5-1|15|TRBD1|NA
CASSSSDRGPDEQYF
TGCGCCAGCAGCTCGTCGGACAGGGGGCCGGACGAGCAGTACTTC
>TRBJ2-5|TRBV7-8|13|NA|NA
CASSIQGWETQYF
TGTGCCAGCAGCATACAGGGTTGGGAGACCCAGTACTTC
>TRBJ1-2|TRBV5-6|13|NA|NA
CASSLARVYGYTF
TGTGCCAGCAGCTTGGCGCGGGTCTATGGCTACACCTTC
>TRBJ2-7|TRBV27|12|TRBD1|NA
CASRQGAREQYF
TGTGCCAGCAGACAGGGGGCTCGCGAGCAGTACTTC
>TRBJ2-1|TRBV4-1|12|NA|NA
CASSQGEGEQFF
TGCGCCAGCAGCCAAGGGGAAGGCGAGCAGTTCTTC
>TRBJ1-1|TRBV25-1|12|NA|NA
CASGEVGTEAFF
TGTGCCAGCGGGGAAGTGGGCACTGAAGCTTTCTTT
>TRBJ2-3|TRBV9|13|NA|NA
CASSALDGDTQYF
TGTGCCAGCAGCGCCCTCGACGGAGATACGCAGTATTTT
>TRBJ2-7|TRBV6-6|14|TRBD1|NA
CASSYTGGSYEQYF
TGTGCCAGCAGTTACACAGGGGGCTCCTACGAGCAGTACTTC
>TRBJ2-1|TRBV4-1|15|TRBD1|NA
CASSLPPGTGDEQFF
TGCGCCAGCAGCCTCCCTCCCGGGACAGGGGACGAGCAGTTCTTC
>TRBJ2-7|TRBV29-1|13|TRBD1|NA
CSVLTGEDYEQYF
TGCAGCGTACTGACAGGGGAGGACTACGAGCAGTACTTC
>TRBJ2-1|TRBV9|13|NA|NA
CASSAGSYNEQFF
TGTGCCAGCAGCGCCGGCTCCTACAATGAGCAGTTCTTC
>TRBJ1-1|TRBV5-1|14|NA|NA
CASSGNFLNTEAFF
TGCGCCAGCAGCGGGAACTTCTTGAACACTGAAGCTTTCTTT
>TRBJ2-7|TRBV6-1|13|NA|NA
CASSEGHRYEQYF
TGTGCCAGCAGTGAGGGACACCGATACGAGCAGTACTTC
>TRBJ1-2|TRBV14|14|NA|NA
CASSQDTGSYGYTF
TGTGCCAGCAGCCAAGACACAGGGAGTTATGGCTACACCTTC
>TRBJ2-1|TRBV30|16|TRBD2|NA
CAWSFFSSGGSNEQFF
TGTGCCTGGAGTTTCTTTTCTAGCGGGGGGAGTAATGAGCAGTTCTTC
>TRBJ2-7|TRBV10-3|14|NA|few
CAISEVGPTYEQYF
TGTGCCATCAGTGAGGTGGGACCTACCTACGAGCAGTACTTC
>TRBJ1-3|TRBV19|15|NA|NA
CASSADGDSGNTIYF
TGTGCCAGTAGTGCTGACGGGGACTCTGGAAACACCATATATTTT
>TRBJ2-7|TRBV29-1|19|TRBD1|few
CSVELNPGQGGLGAYEQYF
TGCAGCGTTGAGTTAAATCCGGGACAGGGGGGCCTGGGCGCCTACGAGCAGTACTTC
>TRBJ2-7|TRBV11-2|17|NA|NA
CASSFGPYRDDRYEQYF
TGTGCCAGCAGCTTCGGTCCGTACAGGGACGATCGCTACGAGCAGTACTTC
>TRBJ1-1|TRBV5-1|13|TRBD1|NA
CASSFGTGGDAFF
TGCGCCAGCAGCTTCGGGACAGGGGGCGATGCTTTCTTT
>TRBJ1-2|TRBV29-1|11|NA|NA
CSVAGYYGYTF
TGCAGCGTTGCAGGGTACTATGGCTACACCTTC
>TRBJ1-5|TRBV2|13|NA|NA
CASYLGGNQPQHF
TGTGCCAGTTATCTTGGGGGCAATCAGCCCCAGCATTTT
>TRBJ2-1|TRBV25-1|10|NA|few
CASSGGEQFF
TGTGCCAGCAGTGGTGGTGAGCAGTTCTTC
>TRBJ2-5|TRBV5-4|13|TRBD1|NA
CASSGTGLETQYF
TGTGCCAGCAGTGGGACAGGGCTGGAGACCCAGTACTTC
>TRBJ2-1|TRBV4-1|17|NA|NA
CASSQDVERGSNNEQFF
TGCGCCAGCAGCCAAGATGTGGAGAGGGGGTCCAACAATGAGCAGTTCTTC
>TRBJ1-6|TRBV5-4|13|NA|NA
CASSLERGSPLHF
TGTGCCAGCAGCTTGGAGCGGGGATCACCCCTCCACTTT
>TRBJ2-7|TRBV6-5|15|TRBD2|NA
CASSYFGGGGYEQYF
TGTGCCAGCAGTTATTTTGGCGGGGGTGGCTACGAGCAGTACTTC
>TRBJ2-7|TRBV13|13|NA|NA
CASSLNLEDEQYF
TGTGCCAGCAGCTTAAACTTGGAGGACGAGCAGTACTTC